This entry concerns a single TCR beta chain. Its target is not known. CDR1 is SQVTM and CDR2 is ANQGSEA in the germline V gene. The V and J ends lost 4 bases and 3 bases respectively, with 12 bases between them. This CDR3 is built from 13 residues. Researchers ran the PCR with 60 Vbeta and 13 Jbeta primers. Clones were sequenced by immunoSEQ multiplex PCR, and TCRdb holds only the in-frame ones, with some missing. Listed are approximately 120,000 clones; approximately 0.99% falls within the top ten. The sample belongs to a study of cytomegalovirus exposure and HLA in healthy donors. Study-wide results and limits: An analysis was carried out later, and it reportedly showed fewer N-insertions in an Asian-associated ancestry cluster than the roughly 670-donor mean. Later analysis suggested most CMV-associated TCR beta chains were HLA-restricted.

The sequence derives from a man aged 18 to 30 in good health and CMV-seronegative. The V call is TRBV29-1, the J call TRBJ1-2; D is uncertain. Sequencing was carried out using PBMCs. CDR3 DNA: TGCAGCGTTGTGAGGGAATCGGACTATGGCTACACCTTC. Protein: CSVVRESDYGYTF.